This T cell receptor beta chain was sequenced in a study of blood T cell repertoires in COVID-19. On the study more broadly: Acute-phase and convalescent COVID-19 samples originated in the United States, Italy and Spain. Nucleic acid was either cDNA or gDNA, and it came from T cells, B-cell-depleted T cells, or PBMCs.

Clones were sequenced by immunoSEQ multiplex PCR, and TCRdb holds only the in-frame ones, with some missing. The data hold about 160,000 clones, with 80% to 95% observed a single time. One Seattle source followed patients from active infection through their disease course. Germline lookup yields CDR1 MDHEN and CDR2 SYDVKM. Trimming took off 2 bases at V and 4 bases at J, with 9 bases between the two ends. The CDR3 spans 14 residues. This clonotype was obtained from a man in his thirties or forties with COVID-19, enrolled during active disease. The rearrangement links TRBV28 to TRBJ1-5, with D uncertain. The sample taken for sequencing was peripheral blood. The CDR3 sequence: CASSLSQVNQPQHF. The CDR3 coding sequence is TGTGCCAGCAGTTTAAGCCAGGTAAATCAGCCCCAGCATTTT.